This T cell receptor beta chain comes out of a study of vaccination and CD4 T cells after COVID-19. The Oncomine TCR Beta short-read assay sequenced DNA from cultured CD4+ T cells. TCRdb reprocessed the PCR reads via MiXCR and lists one record per CDR3 protein. The sample shows 20,000 to 25,000 distinct CDR3 sequences, 60% of them seen only once. Comment on this clonotype: Antigen: not known.

The treatment here: roughly 11-day PBMC culture with coronavirus spike peptide pools or control peptides (ViraFEST assay). Trimming shortened V by 4 bases and J by 1 base, and 14 bases separated the two germline ends. The CDR3 consists of 15 residues. Germline V CDR1 and CDR2: SGHNT, YYREEE (reference sequence). The clonotype originates from a human donor who received a COVID-19 vaccine. The sample was CD4+ T cells from blood, cultured in vitro, taken after SARS-CoV-2 vaccination. J is TRBJ1-2 and V is TRBV5-4; TRBD1 might be the D (5 bases). The CDR3 loop is CASSRGGESNYGYTF. Written as DNA, the CDR3 is TGTGCCAGCAGCCGGGGGGGAGAGAGTAACTATGGCTACACCTTC.